Presented here are 10 T cell receptor beta chains from one specimen sequenced in a study of cytomegalovirus exposure and HLA in healthy donors. The protocol was immunoSEQ multiplex PCR, while the TCRdb copy is restricted to in-frame clones and leaves out a portion. The profile shows roughly 110,000 clones, 88% of them singletons. The sequencing input was PBMCs. These receptors all stem from a woman in her late teens or twenties in good health and CMV-seropositive.

V gene TRBV18 combines with J gene TRBJ1-5; 8 nucleotides line up with TRBD1. Germline V gives CDR1 KGHSH, CDR2 LQKENI. The V and J ends lost 3 bases and 6 bases, in that order; junction bases with no gene match: 7. This CDR3 region has 15 residues. The CDR3 DNA reads as TGTGCCAGCTCACCCGCGACAGGGGCGCGTCAGCCCCAGCATTTT. As protein: CASSPATGARQPQHF.

This clone came up a few times. The gene calls are TRBV15 and TRBJ1-2; D not certain. From germline, CDR1 is LNHNV and CDR2 YYDKDF (reference sequence). Trimming pared 0 bases from V and 5 bases from J, leaving 7 bases between. The CDR3 loop spans 13 amino acids. CDR3 in DNA: TGTGCCACCAGCAGAGATCACAGTTATGGCTACACCTTC. Its translation: CATSRDHSYGYTF.

This chain uses TRBV11-2 with TRBJ2-3; 9 bases align to TRBD2. Unmatched junction bases numbered 2, after V lost 1 base and J lost 3 bases. Germline CDR1 and CDR2: SGHAT and FQNNGV. The CDR3 contains 15 residues. CDR3 residues: CASSLGGGVTDTQYF. The CDR3, as DNA: TGTGCCAGCAGCTTAGGCGGGGGGGTGACAGATACGCAGTATTTT.

V usage is TRBV5-4 and J usage is TRBJ2-7; maybe TRBD1 (5 bases). With 1 base removed from V and 6 bases from J, the gap between germline ends came to 17 bases. The germline CDR1 and CDR2 sequences are SGHNT and YYREEE (reference sequence). The CDR3 has 15 residues. The CDR3 nucleotides are TGTGCCAGCAGCTTGAACCCCGGACAACCCCGCGAGCAGTACTTC. Its translation: CASSLNPGQPREQYF.

The gene calls are TRBV28 and TRBJ1-2; D is perhaps TRBD1 (6 bases). The CDR3 is 14 amino acids. In germline, CDR1 is MDHEN, CDR2 SYDVKM. Trimming pared 8 bases from V and 5 bases from J, leaving 18 bases between. The CDR3 loop is CASGVSGGSYGYTF. As DNA, the CDR3 is TGTGCCAGCGGGGTCAGTGGGGGCTCTTATGGCTACACCTTC.

The J gene is TRBJ2-7, the V gene TRBV27; possible D gene TRBD2, 6 bases. This CDR3 comprises 14 residues. Germline CDR1 and CDR2: MNHEY and SMNVEV (reference sequence). Trimming pared 6 bases from V and 3 bases from J, leaving 15 bases between. As DNA, the CDR3 is TGTGCCAGCAGCCCACACCCCGGGGGCTACGAGCAGTACTTC. Protein product: CASSPHPGGYEQYF.

This chain connects TRBV5-4 to TRBJ2-6; D is unclear. The V gene lost 7 bases and the J gene lost 0 bases, with 14 bases spanning the gap. The CDR3 has 16 residues. CDR1 and CDR2 (germline): SGHNT, YYREEE (reference sequence). The CDR3 bases are TGTGCCAGCTCTTCGGGTCACCGCTCTGGGGCCAACGTCCTGACTTTC. Translating gives CASSSGHRSGANVLTF. The full variable domain, its missing parts supplied by reference TRBV5-4 and TRBJ2-6, is ETGVTQSPTHLIKTRGQQVTLRCSSQSGHNTVSWYQQALGQGPQFIFQYYREEENGRGNFPPRFSGLQFPNYSSELNVNALELDDSALYLCASSSGHRSGANVLTFGAGSRLTVL.

CDR3 coding DNA: TGTGCCAGCGGCGACAGGGGGACTAATGAAAAACTGTTTTTT. It codes for CASGDRGTNEKLFF. This chain connects TRBV5-5 to TRBJ1-4; 9 bases fit TRBD1. The germline CDR1 and CDR2 sequences are SGHKS and YYEKEE (reference sequence). The J segment lost 2 bases and the V segment lost 7 bases, leaving 3 bases of the junction unmatched. The CDR3 totals 14 residues.

V usage is TRBV4-3 and J usage is TRBJ2-1, with 12 bases fitting TRBD2. This CDR3 comprises 16 residues. The V segment lost 3 bases and the J segment 5 bases; nucleotides outside the gene matches: 5. Germline V CDR1 and CDR2: LGHNA, YSLEER. CDR3 coding DNA: TGCGCCAGCAGCCAGCCTAGCGGGGGGGTCGACAATGAGCAGTTCTTC. Protein product: CASSQPSGGVDNEQFF.

The V gene is TRBV7-2, the J gene TRBJ2-7, with D possibly TRBD2 on 6 matching bases. The CDR3 length is 13 residues. Trimming stripped 5 bases from V and 4 bases from J, with 12 bases between. The germline CDR1 and CDR2 sequences are SGHTA and FQGNSA. The CDR3 region is CASSLFGGYEQYV. The DNA for the CDR3 is TGTGCCAGCAGCCTTTTTGGGGGGTACGAGCAGTACGTC.